The entry below describes one T cell receptor (beta chain). Its cognate antigen is unknown. Germline V gives CDR1 KGHSH, CDR2 LQKENI. The germline V and J ends were trimmed by 5 bases and 5 bases, with 24 bases remaining between them. This CDR3 comprises 17 residues. TCRdb keeps only in-frame clones here, not all; method: immunoSEQ multiplex PCR. The table lists over 10,000 clones, around 85% of them singletons. The data stem from a study of chemoradiotherapy in HPV16-positive cancers. Study-level findings and limits: Non-HPV-specific T cells did not expand in tumors during treatment, whereas candidate HPV-specific clones and E7-related motifs did.

V and J are TRBV18 and TRBJ1-1; D is unclear. The sample here was taken from a patient who underwent chemoradiotherapy. This TCR was sampled from a human donor with HPV-associated anogenital cancer. The CDR3 region is CASSSNPHLGLGTEAFF. The CDR3 DNA reads as TGTGCCAGCTCATCCAACCCCCATCTAGGCTTGGGTACTGAAGCTTTCTTT.